The present entry profiles one T cell receptor (beta chain) with its context. Its antigen is still unknown. After removal of 8 bases from V and 4 bases from J, the junction contained 7 bases not matched to a gene. The CDR3 extends over 13 amino acids. Germline V gives CDR1 ENHRY, CDR2 SYGVKD. This record belongs to a study of cytomegalovirus exposure and HLA in healthy donors. PCR was performed using 60 Vbeta and 13 Jbeta primers. Method: immunoSEQ multiplex PCR; TCRdb's copy keeps in-frame clones and lacks some. Its listing shows 100,000 to 150,000 clones. Whole-study findings and limits: It was reportedly the case that the classifier diagnosed cytomegalovirus status with high specificity and sensitivity. With later analysis, a missense DCLRE1C variant became linked to TCR beta V- and J-gene trimming.

The sequencing input was PBMCs. The clonotype originates from a man younger than 35 in good health and CMV-seronegative. The V and J genes are TRBV10-3 and TRBJ2-7, with TRBD1 matching over 8 bases. For the CDR3, the DNA is TGTGCCATCCTGGGACAGGAATCTTACGAGCAGTACTTC. Amino acid sequence: CAILGQESYEQYF.